This TCR beta chain derives from a study of T cells in Graves' hyperthyroidism and ophthalmopathy. Study-wide points: Model output signaled ophthalmopathy a median around 5.9 months ahead of onset.

Using RNA transcripts as the source, TCR beta CDR3 regions were amplified. RT-PCR in the first round (using the HTBI primer set) targeted the TCR CDR3. TCRdb analysed the multiplex PCR reads with MiXCR anew, one entry per CDR3 protein. The repertoire holds around 690,000 distinct CDR3 sequences, with around a sixth as singletons. Worth noting for this clonotype: What it binds is not known.

The CDR3 consists of 16 residues. J was trimmed by 9 bases and V by 5 bases; bases with no gene match: 13. Germline-derived CDR1 and CDR2 are SGHVS and FQNEAQ. The chain combines TRBV7-8 with TRBJ1-6, with 7 bases identical to TRBD1. The receptor's source is a man aged 50-59 years with Graves' hyperthyroidism. The sequenced material came from blood. CDR3 bases: TGTGCCAGCAGCGAGGGGGCACTCCGGCACCGTTCACCCCTCCACTTT. Its protein is CASSEGALRHRSPLHF. The entire variable domain, with the rest obtained from reference TRBV7-8 and TRBJ1-6, is as follows: GAGVSQSPRYKVAKRGQDVALRCDPISGHVSLFWYQQALGQGPEFLTYFQNEAQLDKSGLPSDRFFAERPEGSVSTLKIQRTQQEDSAVYLCASSEGALRHRSPLHFGNGTRLTVT.